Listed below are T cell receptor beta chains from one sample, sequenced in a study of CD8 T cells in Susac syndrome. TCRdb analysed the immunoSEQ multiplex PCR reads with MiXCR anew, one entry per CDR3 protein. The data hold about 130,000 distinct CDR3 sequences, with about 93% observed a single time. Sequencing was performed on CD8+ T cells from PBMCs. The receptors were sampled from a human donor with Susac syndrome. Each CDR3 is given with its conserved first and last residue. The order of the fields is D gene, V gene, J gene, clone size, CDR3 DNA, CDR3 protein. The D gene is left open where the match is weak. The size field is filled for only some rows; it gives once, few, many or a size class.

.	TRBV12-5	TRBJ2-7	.	TGTGCTAGTTTAGGGCCCCTTTCTAGGGGTGCCTACGAGCAGTACTTC	CASLGPLSRGAYEQYF
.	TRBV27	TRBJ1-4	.	TGTGCCAGCAGTTTAAGCGGAGGGGAAAAACTGTTTTTT	CASSLSGGEKLFF
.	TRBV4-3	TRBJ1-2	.	TGCGCCAGCAGCCAGAGGTTCGAGGGGGTTGACTATGGCTACACCTTC	CASSQRFEGVDYGYTF
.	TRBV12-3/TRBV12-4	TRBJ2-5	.	TGTGCCAGCAGCCTTTTTGGACGGGAAGAGACCCAGTACTTC	CASSLFGREETQYF
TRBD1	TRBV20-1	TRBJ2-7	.	TGCAGTGCTAGAAAGGGACAGGGAGATCGGCAAAGATCCTACGAGCAGTACTTC	CSARKGQGDRQRSYEQYF
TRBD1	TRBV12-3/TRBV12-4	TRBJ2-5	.	TGTGCCAGCAGTGGAGTGGGACAGAACCAAGAGACCCAGTACTTC	CASSGVGQNQETQYF
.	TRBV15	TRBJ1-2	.	TGTGCCACCAGCAGAGACCGAACGACAGCCCTCCATGGCTACACCTTC	CATSRDRTTALHGYTF
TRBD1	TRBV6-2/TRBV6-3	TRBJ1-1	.	TGTGCCAGCAACTCGCAGGGGGCGAACACTGAAGCTTTCTTT	CASNSQGANTEAFF
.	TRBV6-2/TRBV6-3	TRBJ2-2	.	TGTGCCAGCAGTTACAGGGTAGACACCGGGGAGCTGTTTTTT	CASSYRVDTGELFF
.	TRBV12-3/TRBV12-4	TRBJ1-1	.	TGTGCCAGCAGTTTTCTCGTTATGAACACTGAAGCTTTCTTT	CASSFLVMNTEAFF
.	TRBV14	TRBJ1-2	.	TGTGCCAGCAGCCCCCTTAACTGGAACTATGGCTACACCTTC	CASSPLNWNYGYTF
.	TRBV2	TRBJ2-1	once	TGTGCCAGCAGGGAAAACAATGAGCAGTTCTTC	CASRENNEQFF
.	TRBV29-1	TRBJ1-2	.	TGCAGCGTTGACCCCGAGGGGGAGGGTGGCTACACCTTC	CSVDPEGEGGYTF
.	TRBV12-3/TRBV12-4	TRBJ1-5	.	TGTGCCAGCACCCCAGGGTTGGGAAGCAATCAGCCCCAGCATTTT	CASTPGLGSNQPQHF
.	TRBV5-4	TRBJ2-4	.	TGTGCCAGCAGCTTGGATGGTAGCGGATACTTAAACATTCAGTACTTC	CASSLDGSGYLNIQYF